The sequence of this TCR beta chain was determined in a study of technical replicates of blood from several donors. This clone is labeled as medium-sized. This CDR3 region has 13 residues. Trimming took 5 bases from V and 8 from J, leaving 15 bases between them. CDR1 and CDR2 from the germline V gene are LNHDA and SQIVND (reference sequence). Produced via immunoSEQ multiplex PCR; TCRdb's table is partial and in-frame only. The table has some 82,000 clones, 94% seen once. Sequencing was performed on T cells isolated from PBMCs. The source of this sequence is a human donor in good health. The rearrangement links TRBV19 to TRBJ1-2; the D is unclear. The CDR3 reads CASSVTTKGGYTF. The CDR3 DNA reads TGTGCCAGTAGTGTGACTACGAAAGGGGGCTACACCTTC.